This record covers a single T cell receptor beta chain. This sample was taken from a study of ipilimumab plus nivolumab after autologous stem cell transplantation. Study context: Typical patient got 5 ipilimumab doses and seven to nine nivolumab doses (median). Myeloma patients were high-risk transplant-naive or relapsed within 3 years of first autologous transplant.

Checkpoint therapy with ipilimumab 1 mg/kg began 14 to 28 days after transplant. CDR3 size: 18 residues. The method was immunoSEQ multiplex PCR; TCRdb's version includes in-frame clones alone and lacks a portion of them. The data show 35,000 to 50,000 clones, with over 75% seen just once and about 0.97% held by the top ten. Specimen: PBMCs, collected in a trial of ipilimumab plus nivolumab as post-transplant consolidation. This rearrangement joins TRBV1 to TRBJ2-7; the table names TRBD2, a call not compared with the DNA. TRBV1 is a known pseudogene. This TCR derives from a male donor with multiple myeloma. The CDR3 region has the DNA TGCACCAGCAGCCGACCGGGACTAGCGGGAGACTCACTATACGAGCAGTACTTC. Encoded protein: CTSSRPGLAGDSLYEQYF.